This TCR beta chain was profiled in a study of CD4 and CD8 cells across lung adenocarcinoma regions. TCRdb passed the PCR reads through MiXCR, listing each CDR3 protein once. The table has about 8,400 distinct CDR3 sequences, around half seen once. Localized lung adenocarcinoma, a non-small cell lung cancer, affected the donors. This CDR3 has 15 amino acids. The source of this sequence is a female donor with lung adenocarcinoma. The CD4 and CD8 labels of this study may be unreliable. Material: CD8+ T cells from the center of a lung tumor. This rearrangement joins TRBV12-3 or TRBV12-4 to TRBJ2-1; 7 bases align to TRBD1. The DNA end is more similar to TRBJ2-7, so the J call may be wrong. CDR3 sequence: CASSRGAGGYYEQYF. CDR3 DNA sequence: TGTGCCAGCAGTCGAGGGGCAGGGGGTTACTACGAGCAGTACTTC.